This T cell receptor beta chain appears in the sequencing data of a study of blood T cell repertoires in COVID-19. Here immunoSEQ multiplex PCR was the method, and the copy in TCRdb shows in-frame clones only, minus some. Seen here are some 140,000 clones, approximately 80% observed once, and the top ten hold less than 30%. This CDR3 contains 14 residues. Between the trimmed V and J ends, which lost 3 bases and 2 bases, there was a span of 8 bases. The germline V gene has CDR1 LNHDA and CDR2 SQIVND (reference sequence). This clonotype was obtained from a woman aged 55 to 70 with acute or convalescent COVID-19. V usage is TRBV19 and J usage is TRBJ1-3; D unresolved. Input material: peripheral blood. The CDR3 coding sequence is TGTGCCAGTAGTATCATATCAGCTGGAAACACCATATATTTT. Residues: CASSIISAGNTIYF.